The sequence of this TCR beta chain was determined in a study of T cell responses to AZD1222 COVID-19 vaccine. As to this clone: What it binds is unknown.

Overall study findings and caveats: There were mostly white British donors and more females than males, and clonal diversity was possibly underestimated.

The CDR3 totals 16 residues. V was pared by 8 bases and J by 0 bases, with 9 bases of the junction left unmatched. Germline V CDR1 and CDR2: ENHRY, SYGVKD. TCRdb's copy holds only in-frame clones and misses some; the assay was immunoSEQ multiplex PCR. The repertoire holds more than 85,000 clones, 75% to 90% seen once, with around 4.8% in the top ten. The sequencing here drew on peripheral blood, taken on day 0 of AZD1222 vaccination. The chain has TRBV10-3 and TRBJ1-3; 8 nucleotides match TRBD1. The origin of this receptor is an adult in good health. CDR3: CAIGRGQANSGNTIYF. The CDR3 DNA is TGTGCCATCGGAAGGGGACAGGCCAACTCTGGAAACACCATATATTTT.